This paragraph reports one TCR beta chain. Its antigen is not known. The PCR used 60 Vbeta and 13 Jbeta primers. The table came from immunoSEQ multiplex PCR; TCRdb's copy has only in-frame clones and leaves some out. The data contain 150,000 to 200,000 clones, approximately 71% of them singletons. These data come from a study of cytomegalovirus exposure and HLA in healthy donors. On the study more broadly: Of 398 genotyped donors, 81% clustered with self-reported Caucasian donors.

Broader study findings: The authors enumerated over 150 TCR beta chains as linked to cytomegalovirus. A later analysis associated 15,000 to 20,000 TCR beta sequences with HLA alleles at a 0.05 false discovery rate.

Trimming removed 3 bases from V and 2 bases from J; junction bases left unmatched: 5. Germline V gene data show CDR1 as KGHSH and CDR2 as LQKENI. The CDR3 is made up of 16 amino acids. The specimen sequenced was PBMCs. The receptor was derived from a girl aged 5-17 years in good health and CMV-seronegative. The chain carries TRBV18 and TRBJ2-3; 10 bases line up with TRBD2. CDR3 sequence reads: CASSPRLAGNTDTQYF. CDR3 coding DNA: TGTGCCAGCTCACCTCGACTAGCGGGTAACACAGATACGCAGTATTTT.